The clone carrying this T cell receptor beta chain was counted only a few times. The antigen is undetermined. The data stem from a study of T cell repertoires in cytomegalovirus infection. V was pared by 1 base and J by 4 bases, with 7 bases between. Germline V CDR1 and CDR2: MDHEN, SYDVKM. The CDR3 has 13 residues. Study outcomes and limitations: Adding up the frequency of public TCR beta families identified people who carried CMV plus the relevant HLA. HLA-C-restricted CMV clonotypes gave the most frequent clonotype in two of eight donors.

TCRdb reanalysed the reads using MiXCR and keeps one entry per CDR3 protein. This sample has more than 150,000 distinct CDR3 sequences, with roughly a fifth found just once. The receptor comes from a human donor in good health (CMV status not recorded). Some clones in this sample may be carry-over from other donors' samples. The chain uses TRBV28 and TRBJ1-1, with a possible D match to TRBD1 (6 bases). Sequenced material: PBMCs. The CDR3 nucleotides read TGTGCCAGCAGTTTATCGGGGGCCACTGAAGCTTTCTTT. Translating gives CASSLSGATEAFF.